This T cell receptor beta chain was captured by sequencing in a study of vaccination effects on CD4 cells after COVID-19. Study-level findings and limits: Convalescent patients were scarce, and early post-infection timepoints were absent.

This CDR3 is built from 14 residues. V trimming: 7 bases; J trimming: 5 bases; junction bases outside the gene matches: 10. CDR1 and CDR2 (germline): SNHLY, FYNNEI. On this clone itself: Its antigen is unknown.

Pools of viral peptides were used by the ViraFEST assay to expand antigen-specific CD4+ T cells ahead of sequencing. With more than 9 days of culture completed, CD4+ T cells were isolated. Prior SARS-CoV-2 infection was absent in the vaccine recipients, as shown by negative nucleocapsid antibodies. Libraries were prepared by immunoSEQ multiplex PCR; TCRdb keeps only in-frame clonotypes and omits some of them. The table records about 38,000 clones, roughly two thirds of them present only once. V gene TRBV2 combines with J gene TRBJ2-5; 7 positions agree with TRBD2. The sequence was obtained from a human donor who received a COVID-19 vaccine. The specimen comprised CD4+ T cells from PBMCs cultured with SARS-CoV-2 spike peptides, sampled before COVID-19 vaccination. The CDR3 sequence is CASIVGEGRETQYF. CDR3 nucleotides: TGTGCCAGCATCGTGGGGGAGGGCCGTGAGACCCAGTACTTC.